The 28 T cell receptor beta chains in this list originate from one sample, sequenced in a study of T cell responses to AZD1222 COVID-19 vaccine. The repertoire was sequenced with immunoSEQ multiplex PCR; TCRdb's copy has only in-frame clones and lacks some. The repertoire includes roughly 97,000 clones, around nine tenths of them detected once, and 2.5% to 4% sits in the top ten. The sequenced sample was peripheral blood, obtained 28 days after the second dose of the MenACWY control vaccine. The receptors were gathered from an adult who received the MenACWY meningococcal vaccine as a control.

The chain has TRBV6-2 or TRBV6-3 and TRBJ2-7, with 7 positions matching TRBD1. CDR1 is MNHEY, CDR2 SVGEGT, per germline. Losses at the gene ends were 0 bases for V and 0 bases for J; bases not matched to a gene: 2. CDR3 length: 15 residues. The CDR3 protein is CASSYSPGGSYEQYF. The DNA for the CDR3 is TGTGCCAGCAGTTACTCTCCAGGGGGCTCCTACGAGCAGTACTTC.

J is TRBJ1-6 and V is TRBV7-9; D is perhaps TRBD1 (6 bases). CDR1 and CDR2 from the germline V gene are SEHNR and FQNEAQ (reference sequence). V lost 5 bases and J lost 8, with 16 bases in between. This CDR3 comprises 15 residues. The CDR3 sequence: CASSHPGGNYSPLHF. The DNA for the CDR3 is TGTGCCAGCAGCCACCCGGGGGGCAATTATTCACCCCTCCACTTT.

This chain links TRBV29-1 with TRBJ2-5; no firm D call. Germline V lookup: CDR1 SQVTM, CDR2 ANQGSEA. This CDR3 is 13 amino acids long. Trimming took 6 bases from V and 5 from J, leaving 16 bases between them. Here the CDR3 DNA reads TGCAGCGTCCTAACCCCTGGACGGGAGACCCAGTACTTC. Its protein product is CSVLTPGRETQYF.

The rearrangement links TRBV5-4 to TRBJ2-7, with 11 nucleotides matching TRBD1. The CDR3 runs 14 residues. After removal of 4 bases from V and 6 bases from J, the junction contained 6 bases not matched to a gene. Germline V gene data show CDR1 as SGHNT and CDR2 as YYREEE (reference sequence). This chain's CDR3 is CASSTGQGAGEQYF. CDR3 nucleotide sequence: TGTGCCAGCAGCACCGGACAGGGGGCTGGCGAGCAGTACTTC.

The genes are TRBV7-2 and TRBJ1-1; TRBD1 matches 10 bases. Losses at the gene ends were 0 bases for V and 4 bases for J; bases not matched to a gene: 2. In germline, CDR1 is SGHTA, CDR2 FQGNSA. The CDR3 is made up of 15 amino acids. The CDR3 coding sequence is TGTGCCAGCAGCTTAGCCGGACAGGGGGGCACTGAAGCTTTCTTT. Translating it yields CASSLAGQGGTEAFF. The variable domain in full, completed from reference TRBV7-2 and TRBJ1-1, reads GAGVSQSPSNKVTEKGKDVELRCDPISGHTALYWYRQSLGQGLEFLIYFQGNSAPDKSGLPSDRFSAERTGGSVSTLTIQRTQQEDSAVYLCASSLAGQGGTEAFFGQGTRLTVV.

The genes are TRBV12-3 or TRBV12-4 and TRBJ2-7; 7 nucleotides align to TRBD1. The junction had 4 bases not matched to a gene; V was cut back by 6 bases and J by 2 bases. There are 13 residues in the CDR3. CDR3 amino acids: CASSPTGTYEQYF. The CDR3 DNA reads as TGTGCCAGCAGCCCGACAGGGACCTACGAGCAGTACTTC.

CDR3 region: CASSRGGGGAYEQYF. The CDR3 DNA follows: TGTGCCAGCAGTCGGGGCGGAGGGGGGGCTTACGAGCAGTACTTC. J is TRBJ2-7 and V is TRBV11-2; a weak D match, TRBD2 (7 bases). From germline, CDR1 is SGHAT and CDR2 FQNNGV. V lost 6 bases, J lost 4 bases, and 19 bases lay in between. There are 15 residues in the CDR3.

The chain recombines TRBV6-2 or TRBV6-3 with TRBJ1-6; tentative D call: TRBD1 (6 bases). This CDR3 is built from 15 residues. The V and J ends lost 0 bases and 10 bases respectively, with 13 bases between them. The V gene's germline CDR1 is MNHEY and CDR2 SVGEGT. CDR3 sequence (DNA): TGTGCCAGCAGTTACTCGGAGGCAGGGGCCTCACCCCTCCACTTT. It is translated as CASSYSEAGASPLHF.

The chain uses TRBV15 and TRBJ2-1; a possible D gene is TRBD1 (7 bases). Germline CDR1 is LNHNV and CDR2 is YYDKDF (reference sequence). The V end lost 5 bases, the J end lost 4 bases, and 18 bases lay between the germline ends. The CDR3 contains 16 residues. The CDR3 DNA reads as TGTGCCACCAGCCCGACAGGGTTTGGGGGGTACAATGAGCAGTTCTTC. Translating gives CATSPTGFGGYNEQFF. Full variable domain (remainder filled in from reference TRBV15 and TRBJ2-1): DAMVIQNPRYQVTQFGKPVTLSCSQTLNHNVMYWYQQKSSQAPKLLFHYYDKDFNNEADTPDNFQSRRPNTSFCFLDIRSPGLGDTAMYLCATSPTGFGGYNEQFFGPGTRLTVL.

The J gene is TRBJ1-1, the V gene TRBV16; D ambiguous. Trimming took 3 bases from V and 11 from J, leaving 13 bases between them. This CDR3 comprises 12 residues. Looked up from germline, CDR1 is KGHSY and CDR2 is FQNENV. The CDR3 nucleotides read TGTGCCAGCAGCCAGATCCGGGAGGAGGCTTTCTTT. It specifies CASSQIREEAFF.

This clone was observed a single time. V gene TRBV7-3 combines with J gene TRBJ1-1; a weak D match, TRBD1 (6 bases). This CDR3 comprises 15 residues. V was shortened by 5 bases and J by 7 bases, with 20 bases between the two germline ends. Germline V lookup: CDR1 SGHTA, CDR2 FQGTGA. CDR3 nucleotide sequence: TGTGCCAGCAGCCCTGTCGGGGCCCGAGGGGGTGAAGCTTTCTTT. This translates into CASSPVGARGGEAFF.

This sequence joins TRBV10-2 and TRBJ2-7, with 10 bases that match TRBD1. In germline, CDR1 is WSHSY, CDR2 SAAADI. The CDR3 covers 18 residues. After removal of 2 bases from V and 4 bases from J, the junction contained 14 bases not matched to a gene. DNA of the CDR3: TGCGCCAGCAGTGAGCGAAGATGGACAGGGGGAGGTTCGTACGAGCAGTACTTC. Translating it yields CASSERRWTGGGSYEQYF.

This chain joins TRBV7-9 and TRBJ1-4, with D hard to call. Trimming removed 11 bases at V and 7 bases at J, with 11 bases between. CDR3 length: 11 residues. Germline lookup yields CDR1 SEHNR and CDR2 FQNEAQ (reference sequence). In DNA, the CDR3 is TGTGCCTCTCAGAGATTTGAAAAACTGTTTTTT. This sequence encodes CASQRFEKLFF. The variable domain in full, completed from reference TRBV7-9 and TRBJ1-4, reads DTGVSQNPRHKITKRGQNVTFRCDPISEHNRLYWYRQTLGQGPEFLTYFQNEAQLEKSRLLSDRFSAERPKGSFSTLEIQRTEQGDSAMYLCASQRFEKLFFGSGTQLSVL.

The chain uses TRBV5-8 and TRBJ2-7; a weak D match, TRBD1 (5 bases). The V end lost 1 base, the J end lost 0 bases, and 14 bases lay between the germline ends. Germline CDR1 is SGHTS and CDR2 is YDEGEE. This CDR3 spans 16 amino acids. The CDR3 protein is CASSLTTQGSSYEQYF. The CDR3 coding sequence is TGTGCCAGCAGCTTGACTACCCAGGGAAGCTCCTACGAGCAGTACTTC.

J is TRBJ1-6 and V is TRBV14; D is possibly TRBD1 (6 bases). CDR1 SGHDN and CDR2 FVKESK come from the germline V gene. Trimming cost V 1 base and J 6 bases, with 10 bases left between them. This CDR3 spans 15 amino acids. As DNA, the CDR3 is TGTGCCAGCAGCCAAGGTGGGGGGCCTAATTCACCCCTCCACTTT. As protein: CASSQGGGPNSPLHF.

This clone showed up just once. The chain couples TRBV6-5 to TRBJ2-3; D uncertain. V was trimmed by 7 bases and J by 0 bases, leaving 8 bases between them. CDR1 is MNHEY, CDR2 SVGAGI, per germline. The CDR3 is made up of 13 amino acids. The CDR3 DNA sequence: TGTGCCAGCAACTTGGGTAGCACAGATACGCAGTATTTT. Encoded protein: CASNLGSTDTQYF.

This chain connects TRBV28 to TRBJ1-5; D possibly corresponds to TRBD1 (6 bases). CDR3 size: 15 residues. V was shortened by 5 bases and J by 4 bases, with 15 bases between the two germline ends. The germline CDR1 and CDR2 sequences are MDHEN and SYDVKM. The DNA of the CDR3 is TGTGCCAGCAGTCTCTATAGGACAGAAAATCAGCCCCAGCATTTT. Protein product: CASSLYRTENQPQHF.

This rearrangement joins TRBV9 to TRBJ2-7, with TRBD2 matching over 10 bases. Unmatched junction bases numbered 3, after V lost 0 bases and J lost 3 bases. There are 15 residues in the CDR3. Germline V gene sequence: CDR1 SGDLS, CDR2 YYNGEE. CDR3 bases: TGTGCCAGCAGCGTAGCTAGCGGGGGCCACTACGAGCAGTACTTC. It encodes CASSVASGGHYEQYF.

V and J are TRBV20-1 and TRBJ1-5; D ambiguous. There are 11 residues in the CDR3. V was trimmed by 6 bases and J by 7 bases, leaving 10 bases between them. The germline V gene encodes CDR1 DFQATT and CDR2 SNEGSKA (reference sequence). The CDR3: CSAAGEQPQHF. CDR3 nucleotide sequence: TGCAGTGCCGCGGGAGAACAGCCCCAGCATTTT.

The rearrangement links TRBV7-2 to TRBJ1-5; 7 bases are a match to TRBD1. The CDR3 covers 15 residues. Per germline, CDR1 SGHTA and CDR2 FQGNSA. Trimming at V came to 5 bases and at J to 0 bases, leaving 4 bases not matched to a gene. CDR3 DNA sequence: TGTGCCAGCAGCCAGGGGGGAAATAGCAATCAGCCCCAGCATTTT. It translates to CASSQGGNSNQPQHF.

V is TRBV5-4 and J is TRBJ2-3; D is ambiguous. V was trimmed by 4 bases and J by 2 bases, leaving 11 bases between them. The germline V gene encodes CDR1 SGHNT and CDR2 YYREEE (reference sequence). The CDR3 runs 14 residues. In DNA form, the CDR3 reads TGTGCCAGCAGCCCTCCGGTGGCCACAGATACGCAGTATTTT. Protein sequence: CASSPPVATDTQYF. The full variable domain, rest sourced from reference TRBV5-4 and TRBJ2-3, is ETGVTQSPTHLIKTRGQQVTLRCSSQSGHNTVSWYQQALGQGPQFIFQYYREEENGRGNFPPRFSGLQFPNYSSELNVNALELDDSALYLCASSPPVATDTQYFGPGTRLTVL.

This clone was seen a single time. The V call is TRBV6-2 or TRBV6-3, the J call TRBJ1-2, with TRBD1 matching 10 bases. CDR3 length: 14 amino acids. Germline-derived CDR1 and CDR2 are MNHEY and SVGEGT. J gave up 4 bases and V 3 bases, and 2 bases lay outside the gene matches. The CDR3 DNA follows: TGTGCCAGCAGTTATCGGGACAGGGGCTATGGCTACACCTTC. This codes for CASSYRDRGYGYTF.

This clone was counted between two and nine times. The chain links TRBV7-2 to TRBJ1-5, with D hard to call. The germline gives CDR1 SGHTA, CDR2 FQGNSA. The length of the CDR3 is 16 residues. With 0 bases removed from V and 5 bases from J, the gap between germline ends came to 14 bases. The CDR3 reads CASSLARAGRDQPQHF. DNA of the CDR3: TGTGCCAGCAGCTTAGCGCGGGCAGGACGCGATCAGCCCCAGCATTTT. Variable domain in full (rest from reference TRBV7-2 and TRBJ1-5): GAGVSQSPSNKVTEKGKDVELRCDPISGHTALYWYRQSLGQGLEFLIYFQGNSAPDKSGLPSDRFSAERTGGSVSTLTIQRTQQEDSAVYLCASSLARAGRDQPQHFGDGTRLSIL.

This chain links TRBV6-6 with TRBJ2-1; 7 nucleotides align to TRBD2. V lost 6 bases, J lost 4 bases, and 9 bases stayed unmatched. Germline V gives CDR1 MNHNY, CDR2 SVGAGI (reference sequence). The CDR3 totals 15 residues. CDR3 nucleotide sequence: TGTGCCAGCAGAGTAGCGGGTGCTACTTACAATGAGCAGTTCTTC. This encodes CASRVAGATYNEQFF.

The CDR3 bases are TGTGCCACCAGTGGCGGAGGGGGGCTCGGACAGCCCCAGCATTTT. This encodes CATSGGGGLGQPQHF. V gene TRBV24-1 combines with J gene TRBJ1-5; tentative D call: TRBD1 (6 bases). The CDR3 is 15 residues long. Trimming pared 5 bases from V and 7 bases from J, leaving 17 bases between. Germline assignment: CDR1 KGHDR and CDR2 SFDVKD.

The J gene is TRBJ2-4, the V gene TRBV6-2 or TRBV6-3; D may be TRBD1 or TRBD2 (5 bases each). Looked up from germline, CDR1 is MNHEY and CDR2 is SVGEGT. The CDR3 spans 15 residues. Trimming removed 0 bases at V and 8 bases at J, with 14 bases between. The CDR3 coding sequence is TGTGCCAGCAGTTACTCAAGAGGGGCAAAGGACATTCAGTACTTC. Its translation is CASSYSRGAKDIQYF.

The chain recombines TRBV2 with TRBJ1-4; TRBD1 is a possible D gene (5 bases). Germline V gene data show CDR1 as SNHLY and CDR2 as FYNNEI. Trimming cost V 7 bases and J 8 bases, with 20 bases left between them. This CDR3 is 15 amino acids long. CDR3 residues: CASTNFGTSAEKLFF. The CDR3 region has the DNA TGTGCCAGCACCAATTTCGGGACCTCCGCCGAAAAACTGTTTTTT.

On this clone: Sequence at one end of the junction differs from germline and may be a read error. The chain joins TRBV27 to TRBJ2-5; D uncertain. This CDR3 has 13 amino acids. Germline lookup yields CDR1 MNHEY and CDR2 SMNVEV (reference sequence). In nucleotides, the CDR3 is TGTGCCAGCAGTTCCCGGGCCCAATCCCCCCCCAACTTC. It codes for CASSSRAQSPPNF.